This T cell receptor (beta chain) was sequenced in a study of shared clonotypes between healthy human individuals. Measured with immunoSEQ multiplex PCR; TCRdb has only the in-frame clones, and not every one. Found here are 550,000 to 850,000 clones, around 74% of them singletons; the top ten hold approximately 1.7%. The length of the CDR3 is 12 residues. V was trimmed by 2 bases and J by 14 bases, leaving 13 bases between them. The germline V gene encodes CDR1 MDHEN and CDR2 SYDVKM. The clonotype originates from a woman aged 30 to 39 in good health. The sample was memory CD4+ T cells sorted from blood. Described subset: CD45RA-negative fraction. The chain couples TRBV28 to TRBJ2-1, with TRBD1 as a possible D gene (6 bases). CDR3 sequence reads: CASSLQRQEKFF. The CDR3 DNA follows: TGTGCCAGCAGTTTACAAAGACAGGAAAAGTTCTTC.